The TCR beta chain described here comes from a study of T-cell memory formation after mild COVID-19. Study-wide context: Clusters of TCRs were largely donor specific.

Using its own MiXCR run on the 5' RACE reads, TCRdb lists one record per CDR3 protein. The table includes about 350,000 distinct CDR3 sequences, roughly an eighth detected once. CDR3 length: 16 residues. The J segment lost 7 bases and the V segment lost 3 bases, leaving 13 bases of the junction unmatched. Germline V gene data show CDR1 as MNHEY and CDR2 as SVGEGT. Findings and caveats of the study: Later expanders leaned CD4+, whereas day 15 to 85 contracting clones were balanced CD4/CD8. Shrinking CD4+ clones resided mostly in CM and EM, and CD8+ ones in EMRA.

For this clonotype: Its antigen remains unidentified.

This clonotype originated in a man between 18 and 35 years old who had mild COVID-19 (a few samples of this study predate the infection). Cell type and time point are not known. The chain links TRBV6-2 or TRBV6-3 to TRBJ2-5; 8 bases agree with TRBD2. Specimen: PBMCs or a T cell subset sorted from them (not recorded which). As DNA, the CDR3 is TGTGCCAGCAGTTATCCCCTGCGGGGGGAGGATGTGACCCAGTACTTC. Protein: CASSYPLRGEDVTQYF.